The 10 T cell receptor beta chains listed next were all sequenced from one sample in a study of tumor-infiltrating lymphocytes in primary liver carcinoma. Between roughly 17 and 33 mg of unsorted bulk tissue served as the source from which RNA and DNA were co-extracted. TCR beta cDNA was reverse-transcribed from roughly 520 ng of total RNA. The reaction used a constant-region primer and ProtoScript II reverse transcriptase. Slightly modified ARM-PCR, run as three nested multiplex PCR rounds, produced the TCR beta libraries. A C-beta reverse primer and TRBV1-TRBV30 forward primers served in each of the first two PCR rounds, at 10 cycles apiece. TCRdb re-analysed the multiplex PCR reads in MiXCR, keeping a single row per CDR3 protein. The repertoire holds about 92,000 distinct CDR3 sequences, with about 73% as singletons. Sequenced input: tumor-adjacent normal liver tissue. The receptors derive from a man between 40 and 49 years old with primary liver carcinoma and hepatitis B virus infection.

For this clonotype: A clone one base away is much larger, so this may be a read error. The chain is built from TRBV6-1 and TRBJ2-7, with 7 bases lining up with TRBD1. The CDR3 length is 12 residues. Looked up from germline, CDR1 is MNHNS and CDR2 is SASEGT. The CDR3 reads CAIEGARYEHYF. The CDR3 coding sequence is TGTGCCATAGAGGGGGCGCGGTACGAGCATTACTTC.

The V call is TRBV11-2, the J call TRBJ2-1; D not certain. The germline V gene encodes CDR1 SGHAT and CDR2 FQNNGV. The ends were cut back, 7 bases at V and 8 bases at J, with 12 bases in the middle. CDR3 size: 12 residues. The CDR3 coding sequence is TGTGCCAGCAACCTAGTAGGATATGAGCAGTTCTTC. Protein: CASNLVGYEQFF.

A note on this clonotype: The junction does not match germline at one end; this may be a read error. V is TRBV11-2 and J is TRBJ1-5; no reliable D call. The germline V gene encodes CDR1 SGHAT and CDR2 FQNNGV. The CDR3 is 14 residues long. The CDR3 here is CARSLWVGNQPKHF. Here the CDR3 DNA reads TGTGCCAGGAGCTTGTGGGTGGGCAATCAGCCCAAGCATTTT. The whole variable domain, filled in from reference TRBV11-2 and TRBJ1-5, reads EAGVAQSPRYKIIEKRQSVAFWCNPISGHATLYWYQQILGQGPKLLIQFQNNGVVDDSQLPKDRFSAERLKGVDSTLKIQPAKLEDSAVYLCARSLWVGNQPKHFGDGTRLSIL.

V usage is TRBV11-3 and J usage is TRBJ1-1; no clear D gene. CDR3 length: 13 amino acids. V lost 3 bases and J 0 bases, leaving 5 bases between the germline ends. CDR1 is SGHNT and CDR2 is YENEEA in the germline V gene. CDR3 sequence reads: CASSLVVNTEAFF. In nucleotides, the CDR3 is TGTGCCAGCAGCTTGGTAGTGAACACTGAAGCTTTCTTT.

As for this clonotype: The junction shows a germline mismatch at one end, possibly a read error. The chain couples TRBV28 to TRBJ2-7, with D maybe TRBD1 (5 bases). CDR1 and CDR2 from the germline V gene are MDHEN and SYDVKM. The CDR3 loop spans 12 amino acids. The CDR3 coding sequence is TGTGTCAGCAGTTCGCAGGGCTACGAGCAGTACTTC. Residues: CVSSSQGYEQYF.

Only one count was recorded for this clonotype. This may arise from a read error, as a much more abundant clone is one base away. The chain couples TRBV6-6 to TRBJ2-1; 9 bases are a match to TRBD1. Germline V gene data show CDR1 as MNHNY and CDR2 as SVGAGI (reference sequence). The CDR3 extends over 15 amino acids. CDR3 sequence: CASSYWDRVYNELFF. The CDR3 DNA sequence: TGTGCCAGCAGTTACTGGGACAGGGTGTACAATGAGCTGTTCTTC.

The rearrangement links TRBV11-2 to TRBJ2-5; D remains unclear. V was shortened by 9 bases and J by 0 bases, with 20 bases between the two germline ends. Germline CDR1 is SGHAT and CDR2 is FQNNGV. The CDR3 is 16 amino acids. The CDR3 loop reads CASRSRHLTHQETQYF. DNA of the CDR3: TGTGCCAGTAGATCCCGGCACTTGACCCACCAAGAGACCCAGTACTTC. The complete variable domain, with remaining parts taken from reference TRBV11-2 and TRBJ2-5, reads EAGVAQSPRYKIIEKRQSVAFWCNPISGHATLYWYQQILGQGPKLLIQFQNNGVVDDSQLPKDRFSAERLKGVDSTLKIQPAKLEDSAVYLCASRSRHLTHQETQYFGPGTRLLVL.

This clonotype was seen only once. The chain has TRBV10-1 and TRBJ1-5; D possibly corresponds to TRBD1 (6 bases). Germline V gene data show CDR1 as WNHNN and CDR2 as SYGVQD (reference sequence). The CDR3 runs 14 residues. The V and J ends lost 9 bases and 2 bases respectively, with 14 bases between them. CDR3: CARRGAGGNQPQHF. CDR3 bases: TGCGCCAGACGTGGGGCAGGGGGCAATCAGCCCCAGCATTTT.

In regard to this clonotype: A read error is possible here, since a much larger clone lies one base away. This chain connects TRBV12-3 or TRBV12-4 to TRBJ2-7; TRBD1 might be the D (5 bases). V lost 6 bases, J lost 4 bases, and 16 bases lay in between. This CDR3 comprises 14 residues. The CDR3 bases are TGTGCCAGCAGCCCCTCCAGGGATCGGTACGAGCAGTACTTC. This translates into CASSPSRDRYEQYF.

V gene TRBV7-2 combines with J gene TRBJ2-7, with D perhaps matching TRBD1 (6 bases). This CDR3 has 12 residues. Trimming left V 3 bases short and J 7 bases short, with 10 bases between. From germline, CDR1 is SGHTA and CDR2 FQGNSA. CDR3 nucleotides: TGTGCCAGCAGCTTGATCAGGGGAGAGCAGTACTTC. Its translation is CASSLIRGEQYF.